These 13 T cell receptor beta chains were all obtained from the same sample, sequenced in a study of blood T cell repertoires in COVID-19. TCRdb keeps only in-frame clones here, not all; method: immunoSEQ multiplex PCR. The sample consists of approximately 150,000 clones, about 87% of them appearing once. Input material: peripheral blood. The receptors stem from a human donor with COVID-19, enrolled during active disease. The donor label of this sample is uncertain.

This chain links TRBV9 with TRBJ1-2; D is possibly TRBD1 (6 bases). The CDR3 has 15 residues. CDR1 SGDLS and CDR2 YYNGEE come from the germline V gene. Trimming took off 3 bases at V and 4 bases at J, with 16 bases between the two ends. The CDR3 protein is CASSAHGGAPYGYTF. The CDR3 nucleotides are TGTGCCAGCAGCGCACACGGGGGGGCCCCCTATGGCTACACCTTC.

The chain recombines TRBV7-3 with TRBJ1-1; TRBD1 aligns across 9 bases. Germline V gives CDR1 SGHTA, CDR2 FQGTGA. The CDR3 is 14 residues long. Trimming took 5 bases from V and 4 from J; bases not matched to a gene: 5. In DNA, the CDR3 is TGTGCCAGCAGCCCGGACAGGGGCGGCACTGAAGCTTTCTTT. Translated, it gives CASSPDRGGTEAFF.

This rearrangement joins TRBV18 to TRBJ1-3; tentative D call: TRBD1 (6 bases). Germline lookup yields CDR1 KGHSH and CDR2 LQKENI. This CDR3 is 16 amino acids long. V shed 3 bases and J shed 0 bases, with 12 bases lying between them. CDR3 in amino acids: CASSPVTGTSGNTIYF. In nucleotides, the CDR3 is TGTGCCAGCTCACCTGTAACAGGGACCTCTGGAAACACCATATATTTT.

The V call is TRBV29-1, the J call TRBJ2-3; D possibly corresponds to TRBD1 (5 bases). The CDR3 has 13 residues. The V gene lost 2 bases and the J gene lost 5 bases, with 11 bases spanning the gap. Per the germline V gene, CDR1 is SQVTM and CDR2 is ANQGSEA. CDR3 sequence: CSVEQQGIDTQYF. As DNA, the CDR3 is TGCAGCGTTGAACAGCAGGGTATAGATACGCAGTATTTT.

The rearrangement joins TRBV5-1 to TRBJ2-7; TRBD1 matches at 7 bases. Looked up from germline, CDR1 is SGHRS and CDR2 is YFSETQ. Trimming at V came to 0 bases and at J to 4 bases, leaving 7 bases not matched to a gene. This CDR3 contains 15 residues. The CDR3 DNA sequence: TGCGCCAGCAGCTTGGGGACAGGCTCTTGGTACGAGCAGTACTTC. This codes for CASSLGTGSWYEQYF.

The V and J genes are TRBV19 and TRBJ2-5; TRBD2 might be the D (5 bases). V lost 6 bases and J lost 5, with 13 bases in between. The CDR3 length is 13 residues. Germline-derived CDR1 and CDR2 are LNHDA and SQIVND (reference sequence). CDR3: CASSEQRGETQYF. The CDR3 bases are TGTGCCAGTAGCGAGCAGAGAGGGGAGACCCAGTACTTC.

This chain joins TRBV10-3 and TRBJ2-3; D perhaps matches TRBD2 (6 bases). CDR1 is ENHRY, CDR2 SYGVKD, per germline. The CDR3 is 14 residues long. V was trimmed by 7 bases and J by 2 bases, leaving 13 bases between them. This CDR3 is CAITRGFLTDTQYF. In DNA form, the CDR3 reads TGTGCCATCACCCGGGGGTTTCTCACAGATACGCAGTATTTT.

As DNA, the CDR3 is TGTGCCAGCAGCTCCCCCTCGGTGAGCGCTGGGGCCAACGTCCTGACTTTC. Amino acids: CASSSPSVSAGANVLTF. V is TRBV28 and J is TRBJ2-6; D is unresolved. The CDR3 is 17 residues long. V was cut by 6 bases and J by 2 bases, with 17 bases left in between. Germline assignment: CDR1 MDHEN and CDR2 SYDVKM.

The gene calls are TRBV4-1 and TRBJ1-2; D is unclear. V was clipped by 0 bases and J by 5 bases, with 10 bases between them. From germline, CDR1 is MGHRA and CDR2 YSYEKL. The CDR3 covers 14 residues. CDR3 amino acids: CASSQEGSVYGYTF. The CDR3, as DNA: TGCGCCAGCAGCCAAGAGGGCTCAGTTTATGGCTACACCTTC.

This clone was counted only a few times. The gene calls are TRBV30 and TRBJ1-5; weak D call: TRBD1 (5 bases). V dropped 1 base and J dropped 1 base, with 8 bases sitting between them. Germline V gene lookup returns CDR1 GTSNPN and CDR2 SVGIG (reference sequence). The CDR3 is made up of 14 amino acids. The CDR3 region is CAWSGGGSNQPQHF. The CDR3 coding sequence is TGTGCCTGGAGTGGTGGGGGGAGCAATCAGCCCCAGCATTTT.

In this sample, this clone turned up once. This chain connects TRBV11-2 to TRBJ2-7, with a tentative D call TRBD1 (6 bases). V was cut by 5 bases and J by 0 bases, with 11 bases left in between. The CDR3 consists of 14 residues. Germline-derived CDR1 and CDR2 are SGHAT and FQNNGV. The CDR3 region is CASSMDSTSYEQYF. The CDR3 DNA sequence: TGTGCCAGCAGCATGGACAGCACCTCCTACGAGCAGTACTTC.

V usage is TRBV7-3 and J usage is TRBJ1-3; perhaps TRBD1 as D (5 bases). Germline lookup yields CDR1 SGHTA and CDR2 FQGTGA. This CDR3 spans 15 amino acids. V lost 5 bases, J lost 4 bases, and 15 bases lay in between. The CDR3 coding sequence is TGTGCCAGCAGCCTATGGGGGGGATCCGGAAACACCATATATTTT. Its protein is CASSLWGGSGNTIYF. Filled out from reference TRBV7-3 and TRBJ1-3, the complete variable domain reads GAGVSQTPSNKVTEKGKYVELRCDPISGHTALYWYRQSLGQGPEFLIYFQGTGAADDSGLPNDRFFAVRPEGSVSTLKIQRTERGDSAVYLCASSLWGGSGNTIYFGEGSWLTVV.

The table lists this clone with a few counts. The CDR3 region is CASSQGLTRGTGELFF. The CDR3 coding sequence is TGCGCCAGCAGCCAGGGTCTCACGCGGGGAACCGGGGAGCTGTTTTTT. The chain is built from TRBV4-1 and TRBJ2-2; a possible D gene is TRBD2 (6 bases). Germline V CDR1 and CDR2: MGHRA, YSYEKL. The length of the CDR3 is 16 residues. The V and J ends lost 3 bases and 5 bases respectively, with 16 bases between them.